The 10 T cell receptor beta chains presented below share a single source sample, sequenced in a study of shared clonotypes between healthy human individuals (dated by TCRdb to the early 2020s). Library preparation used the immunoSEQ multiplex PCR assay. In TCRdb, the immuneACCESS table is reduced to in-frame sequences with V and J assigned. These tables do not hold every clone; where another copy was compared, an unresolved V gene accounts for under half, and the others remain unexplained. The sample yields about 2.1 million clones; around 93% were counted once. The ten largest clones capture roughly 1.8% of the sample. For the CD8 naive samples, CD45RO-negative cells were positively selected for CCR7, yielding a CD45RA+CCR7+ population from which TemRA cells were excluded. The sample was naive CD8+ T cells from PBMCs. Taken with the paper, the label for cell subset or site translates to: CD45RA+CCR7+. These receptors were collected from a man younger than 30 in good health. Some clones in this sample may be carry-over from other donors' samples.

This clone is a singleton in its sample. The chain uses TRBV10-2 and TRBJ2-7; 7 bases align to TRBD1. The germline CDR1 and CDR2 sequences are WSHSY and SAAADI. The junction had 3 bases not matched to a gene; V was cut back by 8 bases and J by 2 bases. This CDR3 contains 12 residues. The CDR3 coding sequence is TGCGCCAGCCGACAGGGAACCTACGAGCAGTACTTC. It translates to CASRQGTYEQYF.

The rearrangement uses TRBV2 and TRBJ2-7, with 9 positions matching TRBD1. The V gene's germline CDR1 is SNHLY and CDR2 FYNNEI. There are 17 residues in the CDR3. J lost 5 bases, V lost 6 bases, and 17 bases had no gene match. The DNA for the CDR3 is TGTGCCAGCAGGCACCGAAACTCGGGGACAGGGTCGGACGAGCAGTACTTC. Encoded protein: CASRHRNSGTGSDEQYF.

This clone has only one observation. The gene calls are TRBV5-4 and TRBJ2-2; the match to TRBD2 covers 15 bases. Germline-derived CDR1 and CDR2 are SGHNT and YYREEE (reference sequence). CDR3 length: 16 amino acids. V was pared by 3 bases and J by 5 bases, with 2 bases of the junction left unmatched. The CDR3 DNA reads as TGTGCCAGCAGCTCCGGACTAGCGGGAGGGACCGGGGAGCTGTTTTTT. Its translation: CASSSGLAGGTGELFF.

CDR3: CASSLSSGFVGGSYEQYF. CDR3 nucleotide sequence: TGTGCCAGCAGTTTATCCTCGGGTTTTGTAGGGGGATCCTACGAGCAGTACTTC. V gene TRBV27 combines with J gene TRBJ2-7, with a possible D match to TRBD1 (6 bases). Trimming pared 0 bases from V and 1 base from J, leaving 19 bases between. The CDR3 extends over 18 amino acids. CDR1 is MNHEY, CDR2 SMNVEV, per germline (reference sequence).

The V call is TRBV7-9, the J call TRBJ1-3; D ambiguous. V was shortened by 5 bases and J by 4 bases, with 9 bases between the two germline ends. In germline, CDR1 is SEHNR, CDR2 FQNEAQ (reference sequence). CDR3 length: 13 residues. CDR3 residues: CASSPDGGNTIYF. In DNA form, the CDR3 reads TGTGCCAGCAGCCCCGACGGCGGAAACACCATATATTTT.

The genes are TRBV7-8 and TRBJ2-1, with 14 bases identical to TRBD2. V dropped 3 bases and J dropped 2; count of bases not matched to a gene: 12. The CDR3 totals 20 residues. Per the germline V gene, CDR1 is SGHVS and CDR2 is FQNEAQ. The CDR3 here is CASSFRLAGGPGSTYNEQFF. CDR3 DNA sequence: TGTGCCAGCAGCTTTAGACTAGCGGGAGGGCCTGGGTCTACCTACAATGAGCAGTTCTTC.

This clone was seen just once. The chain recombines TRBV4-1 with TRBJ1-1; D remains unclear. The CDR3 loop spans 15 amino acids. The ends were cut back, 4 bases at V and 0 bases at J, with 12 bases in the middle. Germline lookup yields CDR1 MGHRA and CDR2 YSYEKL. The CDR3 loop is CASSPAPSMNTEAFF. The CDR3, as DNA: TGCGCCAGCAGCCCGGCCCCCAGCATGAACACTGAAGCTTTCTTT.

The J gene is TRBJ1-3, the V gene TRBV2; a weak D match, TRBD1 (5 bases). Germline assignment: CDR1 SNHLY and CDR2 FYNNEI. V shed 0 bases and J shed 1 base, with 13 bases lying between them. The CDR3 covers 17 residues. CDR3 DNA sequence: TGTGCCAGCAGTGAAGCGGCGGGACTTGGGTCTGGAAACACCATATATTTT. Translated, it gives CASSEAAGLGSGNTIYF.

This chain joins TRBV4-3 and TRBJ2-6, with a weak D call TRBD1 (5 bases). V lost 0 bases to trimming and J lost 0 bases, with 9 bases between them. Germline CDR1 and CDR2: LGHNA and YSLEER. The CDR3 covers 17 residues. This chain's CDR3 is CASSQDVTGSGANVLTF. The CDR3 bases are TGCGCCAGCAGCCAAGATGTTACAGGCTCTGGGGCCAACGTCCTGACTTTC.

V gene TRBV6-5 combines with J gene TRBJ2-7; 8 nucleotides agree with TRBD2. V lost 6 bases and J lost 4; bases outside the gene matches: 8. Germline V gene lookup returns CDR1 MNHEY and CDR2 SVGAGI. CDR3 size: 14 residues. This chain's CDR3 is CASSSMTGGYEQYF. As DNA, the CDR3 is TGTGCCAGCAGCTCTATGACGGGGGGGTACGAGCAGTACTTC.